The present T cell receptor (beta chain) was sequenced within a study of technical replicates of blood from four donors. The CDR3 is made up of 14 amino acids. J lost 5 bases, V lost 7 bases, and 9 bases had no gene match. Germline V gene sequence: CDR1 SNHLY, CDR2 FYNNEI. Assay used: immunoSEQ multiplex PCR; TCRdb lists only in-frame clones, some missing. The sample carries 55,000 to 80,000 clones, 93% recorded once. Material: T cells isolated from PBMCs. The J gene is TRBJ1-1, the V gene TRBV2, with TRBD1 matching over 8 bases. The TCR was taken from a human donor in good health. CDR3 amino acids: CASIMDRARTEAFF. The DNA of the CDR3 is TGTGCCAGCATTATGGACAGGGCGCGGACTGAAGCTTTCTTT.